This note documents a single T cell receptor (beta chain) sequence. The data are from a study of CD8+ T cells in alopecia areata. Whole-study context: Treated patients were given oral tofacitinib, which was dosed at 5 to 10 mg twice daily. Tofacitinib therapy lasting 6 to 18 months was followed by 6 months off drug.

After isolation, RNA underwent reverse transcription to generate cDNA as the sequencing template. Profiling relied on immunoSEQ multiplex PCR, and the TCRdb table lists in-frame clones only, not all of them. This sample yields more than 100,000 clones, of which 80% to 90% are seen a single time; roughly 11% belongs to the top ten. Treatment of the sample: oral pan-JAK inhibitor, 5-10 mg twice daily. Peripheral blood and lesional scalp punch biopsies were taken from alopecia areata patients. The CDR3 contains 16 residues. Germline loops: CDR1 MNHEY, CDR2 SMNVEV (reference sequence). The V end was cut by 5 bases, the J end by 6 bases, with 21 bases between.

The rearrangement links TRBV27 to TRBJ2-3; D is perhaps TRBD2 (6 bases). The sequencing used CD8+ T cells sorted from blood, collected between weeks 30 and 35, from a patient treated with tofacitinib. This TCR came from a human donor with alopecia areata. CDR3 sequence reads: CASSNVLPALADTQYF. The CDR3 DNA reads TGTGCCAGCAGTAACGTTCTACCCGCTCTAGCGGATACGCAGTATTTT.